These T cell receptor beta chains were read from a single sample in a study of T cell repertoires in cytomegalovirus infection. These receptors lack a known antigen. TCRdb re-derived calls from the reads in MiXCR, one entry per CDR3 protein. The profile shows around 300,000 distinct CDR3 sequences, 20% to 25% of them singletons. Sequences were derived from cultured PBMCs, sampled from culture after CMV antigen stimulation. These receptors came from a human donor in good health (CMV status not recorded). Some clones in this sample may be carry-over from other donors' samples. CDR3s include the opening cysteine and the closing phenylalanine or tryptophan. The order of the fields is CDR3 length, J gene, V gene, D gene, clone size, CDR3 protein, CDR3 DNA. The D gene is left open where the match is weak. Some rows have no size entry. The others give once, few or many, or a class for an expanded clone.

17 | TRBJ1-6 | TRBV28 | TRBD1 | few | CASSLRLYRGNNSPLHF | TGTGCCAGCAGTTTACGTCTTTACAGGGGAAATAATTCACCCCTCCACTTT
16 | TRBJ2-1 | TRBV7-2 | TRBD2 | many | CASSLAPLAAHNEQFF | TGTGCCAGCAGCTTAGCGCCCCTAGCGGCACACAATGAGCAGTTCTTC
13 | TRBJ2-5 | TRBV24-1 | TRBD2 | many | CATGLAGGETQYF | TGTGCCACCGGACTAGCGGGAGGAGAGACCCAGTACTTC
17 | TRBJ2-1 | TRBV12-3/TRBV12-4 | NA | NA | CASSSRGEWLGATEQFF | TGTGCCAGCAGTTCCCGAGGGGAGTGGCTAGGTGCTACTGAGCAGTTCTTC
13 | TRBJ1-6 | TRBV9 | NA | NA | CASSVEGGSPLHF | TGTGCCAGCAGCGTAGAGGGAGGATCACCCCTCCACTTT
14 | TRBJ1-1 | TRBV6-2/TRBV6-3 | TRBD1 | few | CASSHRTGYTEAFF | TGTGCCAGCAGTCATAGGACAGGGTACACTGAAGCTTTCTTT
16 | TRBJ2-1 | TRBV7-8 | NA | many | CASRFSGGQGYNEQFF | TGTGCCAGCAGATTTAGCGGGGGACAGGGGTACAATGAGCAGTTCTTC
14 | TRBJ2-1 | TRBV6-2/TRBV6-3 | TRBD2 | many | CASSYSGRQNEQFF | TGTGCCAGCAGTTATAGCGGGAGGCAAAATGAGCAGTTCTTC
15 | TRBJ2-2 | TRBV7-2 | NA | few | CASSARDRGSGELFF | TGTGCCAGCAGCGCTCGGGACCGTGGGTCCGGGGAGCTGTTTTTT
14 | TRBJ2-1 | TRBV6-1 | TRBD2 | many | CAATGLAGVMEQFF | TGTGCCGCCACGGGACTAGCGGGAGTTATGGAGCAGTTCTTC
15 | TRBJ2-3 | TRBV28 | TRBD2 | NA | CASSEAGGSFYTQYF | TGTGCCAGCAGTGAAGCGGGAGGGAGTTTCTATACGCAGTATTTT
15 | TRBJ1-3 | TRBV7-2 | NA | many | CATAGGTASGNTIYF | TGTGCCACCGCGGGGGGAACGGCCTCTGGAAACACCATATATTTT
16 | TRBJ1-1 | TRBV7-9 | NA | NA | CASSLGAQEMNTEAFF | TGTGCCAGCAGCTTAGGAGCACAGGAGATGAACACTGAAGCTTTCTTT
16 | TRBJ2-6 | TRBV19 | TRBD2 | NA | CASSMGSGAGANVLTF | TGTGCCAGTAGTATGGGAAGCGGGGCTGGGGCCAACGTCCTGACTTTC
15 | TRBJ2-7 | TRBV27 | NA | NA | CASSTAGTHLSEQYF | TGTGCCAGCAGTACGGCCGGGACCCATTTGTCCGAGCAGTACTTC
13 | TRBJ1-6 | TRBV30 | TRBD1 | few | CAWAGQGESPLHF | TGTGCCTGGGCCGGACAGGGGGAGTCACCCCTCCACTTT
17 | TRBJ2-1 | TRBV11-2 | NA | NA | CASSLEHRAPAYNEQFF | TGTGCCAGCAGCTTAGAGCATCGGGCTCCTGCGTACAATGAGCAGTTCTTC
13 | TRBJ1-5 | TRBV7-2 | NA | few | CASGPLRGQPQHF | TGTGCCAGCGGGCCCCTTAGGGGTCAGCCCCAGCATTTT
18 | TRBJ2-2 | TRBV19 | TRBD2 | NA | CASSIDVASGLNTGELFF | TGTGCCAGTAGTATAGATGTGGCTAGCGGTCTTAACACCGGGGAGCTGTTTTTT
13 | TRBJ2-7 | TRBV19 | TRBD2 | few | CASSSREGDEQYF | TGTGCCAGTAGTTCGAGGGAGGGCGACGAGCAGTACTTC
14 | TRBJ2-7 | TRBV12-3/TRBV12-4 | TRBD2 | NA | CASWASGRAHEQYF | TGTGCCAGCTGGGCTAGCGGGAGGGCCCACGAGCAGTACTTC
14 | TRBJ2-7 | TRBV5-6 | TRBD2 | NA | CASSLPSGRNEQYF | TGTGCCAGCAGCTTGCCTAGCGGGAGGAACGAGCAGTACTTC
16 | TRBJ2-1 | TRBV7-9 | TRBD2 | few | CASSLVTGGGYNEQFF | TGTGCCAGCAGCTTAGTTACGGGAGGCGGGTACAATGAGCAGTTCTTC
13 | TRBJ2-1 | TRBV7-4 | NA | NA | CASQIISYNEQFF | TGTGCCAGCCAAATAATTTCCTACAATGAGCAGTTCTTC